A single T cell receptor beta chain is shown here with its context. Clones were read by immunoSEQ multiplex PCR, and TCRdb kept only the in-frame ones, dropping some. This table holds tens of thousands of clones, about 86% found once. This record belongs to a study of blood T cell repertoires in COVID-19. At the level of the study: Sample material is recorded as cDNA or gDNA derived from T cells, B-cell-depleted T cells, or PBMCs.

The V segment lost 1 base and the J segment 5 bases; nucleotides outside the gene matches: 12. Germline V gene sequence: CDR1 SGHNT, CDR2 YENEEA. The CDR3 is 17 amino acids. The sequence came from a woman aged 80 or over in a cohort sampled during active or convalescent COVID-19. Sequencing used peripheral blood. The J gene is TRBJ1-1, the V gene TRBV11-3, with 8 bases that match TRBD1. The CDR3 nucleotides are TGTGCCAGCAGCTTAGCGTTAGGGACAGGTAAGGATACTGAAGCTTTCTTT. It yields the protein CASSLALGTGKDTEAFF. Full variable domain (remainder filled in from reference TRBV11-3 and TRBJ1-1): EAGVVQSPRYKIIEKKQPVAFWCNPISGHNTLYWYLQNLGQGPELLIRYENEEAVDDSQLPKDRFSAERLKGVDSTLKIQPAELGDSAVYLCASSLALGTGKDTEAFFGQGTRLTVV.